This T cell receptor beta chain originates from a study of blood T cells in healthy people across ages. PCR was performed a second time for roughly 7 to 12 cycles using a sample-barcoded 5' primer and a J-beta primer mix. From the 5' RACE reads, TCRdb called clonotypes with MiXCR, one entry per CDR3 protein. The sample consists of over 1.5 million distinct CDR3 sequences, 49% of them appearing once. Trimming took 4 bases from V and 3 from J, leaving 10 bases between them. This CDR3 is built from 14 residues. CDR1 LNHDA and CDR2 SQIVND come from the germline V gene (reference sequence). Findings and caveats of the study: Per-million-T-cell TCR beta diversity fell roughly linearly with age. Aged donors had fewer naive CD4+ cells and lower diversity than long-lived donors. Expanded clonotype changes were possibly confounded by unknown donor CMV status.

In the case of this clonotype: Its antigen is currently unknown.

The sample was blood. The source is a woman between 40 and 50 years old in good health. The chain carries TRBV19 and TRBJ1-5; no clear D. The CDR3 DNA reads as TGTGCCAGTAGTAGCCCTGGAGCCAATCAGCCCCAGCATTTT. This encodes CASSSPGANQPQHF.